A selection of T cell receptor beta chains follows, all from one sample in a study of response to subunit inactivated influenza vaccine. TCRdb redid the calling of the RT-PCR reads with MiXCR, one entry per CDR3 protein. This table has about 540,000 distinct CDR3 sequences, around a quarter appearing once. The sample also formed part of further work on T cells expressing NK-cell markers.

Sequences were derived from CD4+ T cells sorted from PBMCs, sampled 11 to 12 days after vaccination. Source of these receptors: a man over 45 who received an inactivated influenza vaccine. Both conserved end residues are part of each CDR3. A D gene is named only where the DNA matches it firmly. A row's size may be missing; if present it is once, few, many or a size class.

D gene	clone size	V gene	J gene	CDR3 protein	CDR3 DNA
TRBD2	.	TRBV2	TRBJ2-2	CASSLSGRSGELFF	TGTGCCAGCAGCCTCAGCGGGAGAAGCGGGGAGCTGTTTTTT
.	few	TRBV4-2	TRBJ2-3	CASSQDGQSTDTQYF	TGTGCCAGCAGCCAAGATGGCCAGAGCACAGATACGCAGTATTTT
.	.	TRBV19	TRBJ2-2	CASSSGVARTGELFF	TGTGCCAGTAGTAGCGGCGTCGCGCGGACCGGGGAGCTGTTTTTT
TRBD2	many	TRBV5-1	TRBJ2-7	CASSLAGGEQYF	TGTGCCAGCAGCTTAGCGGGGGGCGAGCAGTACTTC
.	.	TRBV10-2	TRBJ1-3	CASSPGRPSGNTIYF	TGCGCCAGCAGTCCGGGACGGCCCTCTGGAAACACCATATATTTT
.	.	TRBV29-1	TRBJ2-5	CSVDPRDTVGAQYF	TGCAGCGTTGACCCCCGGGACACGGTCGGGGCCCAGTACTTC
.	.	TRBV24-1	TRBJ2-6	CATSDFTVSGANVLTF	TGTGCCACCAGTGATTTTACAGTCTCTGGGGCCAACGTCCTGACTTTC
.	few	TRBV5-1	TRBJ2-1	CASSLAGDLGHNEQFF	TGCGCCAGCAGCTTGGCCGGGGACCTGGGGCACAATGAGCAGTTCTTC
TRBD1	.	TRBV12-3/TRBV12-4	TRBJ1-3	CASSPSAGTVRTGNTIYF	TGTGCCAGCAGTCCCTCAGCCGGGACAGTTAGGACTGGAAACACCATATATTTT
.	many	TRBV7-9	TRBJ1-1	CASSLGGPNTEAFF	TGTGCCAGCAGCTTGGGGGGGCCGAACACTGAAGCTTTCTTT
TRBD2	.	TRBV9	TRBJ2-5	CASSVAASGRATETQYF	TGTGCCAGCAGCGTAGCGGCTAGCGGGAGGGCGACGGAGACCCAGTACTTC
.	few	TRBV15	TRBJ1-3	CATSRDGTIVDTIYF	TGTGCCACCAGCAGAGATGGGACAATTGTAGACACCATATATTTT
.	few	TRBV15	TRBJ1-2	CATSRDRQDGYTF	TGTGCCACCAGCAGAGATCGTCAGGATGGCTACACCTTC
TRBD1	few	TRBV5-1	TRBJ2-5	CASSPNPGQGGETQYF	TGCGCCAGCAGCCCGAACCCAGGACAGGGTGGAGAGACCCAGTACTTC
.	few	TRBV7-2	TRBJ2-6	CASSLTRGGANVLTF	TGTGCCAGCAGCTTAACCAGGGGTGGGGCCAACGTCCTGACTTTC
TRBD1	.	TRBV10-3	TRBJ2-3	CAISESGDRRYTQYF	TGTGCCATCAGTGAGTCCGGGGACAGGAGGTATACGCAGTATTTT
.	.	TRBV20-1	TRBJ2-2	CSARLSVGRHTGELFF	TGCAGTGCTAGATTAAGCGTCGGCAGACACACCGGGGAGCTGTTTTTT
.	few	TRBV20-1	TRBJ2-2	CSARDPRGATGELFF	TGCAGTGCTAGAGATCCTCGTGGGGCCACCGGGGAGCTGTTTTTT
.	few	TRBV11-2	TRBJ1-3	CASSYRQTPFWGNTIYF	TGTGCCAGCAGCTACAGACAGACTCCATTCTGGGGAAACACCATATATTTT
TRBD1	.	TRBV2	TRBJ1-1	CASSQGGASKAFF	TGTGCCAGCAGCCAGGGGGGGGCGAGTAAAGCTTTCTTT
TRBD2	.	TRBV6-1	TRBJ2-1	CASSETSGVGDEQFF	TGTGCCAGCAGCGAGACTAGCGGGGTCGGGGATGAGCAGTTCTTC
.	.	TRBV28	TRBJ1-2	CASSRGRRRGLSGYTF	TGTGCCAGCAGTCGCGGGCGGAGGAGGGGACTAAGTGGCTACACCTTC
TRBD2	once	TRBV3-1	TRBJ2-2	CASSQDRSSGRPGTGELFF	TGTGCCAGCAGCCAAGATCGGTCTAGCGGGAGGCCGGGCACCGGGGAGCTGTTTTTT
.	.	TRBV15	TRBJ2-3	CATSRERAPDTQYF	TGTGCCACCAGCAGAGAGAGGGCCCCAGATACGCAGTATTTT
TRBD2	few	TRBV4-3	TRBJ2-1	CASSQDRREGQFF	TGCGCCAGCAGCCAAGACCGCAGGGAGGGGCAGTTCTTC
.	.	TRBV5-1	TRBJ2-1	CASGAGLSYNEQFF	TGCGCCAGCGGGGCGGGATTATCCTACAATGAGCAGTTCTTC